These T cell receptor beta chains were read from a single sample in a study of blood T cell repertoires in COVID-19. Produced via immunoSEQ multiplex PCR; TCRdb's table is partial and in-frame only. In the table there are tens of thousands of clones, roughly 88% of which are singletons. Sequencing used peripheral blood. The receptor source for this set is a human donor in a cohort sampled during active COVID-19. Each CDR3 is given with its conserved first and last residue. A D gene is named only where the DNA matches it firmly. Clone size is shown for a subset of rows, as once, few, many or a class of expanded clone.

j_call: TRBJ1-5; v_call: TRBV7-2; clone_size: .; d_call: .; cdr3_aa: CASSREGRSDQPQHF; cdr3_nt: TGTGCCAGCAGCCGGGAGGGTCGGAGCGATCAGCCCCAGCATTTT
j_call: TRBJ1-6; v_call: TRBV2; clone_size: .; d_call: TRBD1; cdr3_aa: CASSLRGDVRSPLHF; cdr3_nt: TGTGCCAGCAGTCTCAGGGGGGACGTTCGGTCACCCCTCCACTTT
j_call: TRBJ1-6; v_call: TRBV13; clone_size: .; d_call: .; cdr3_aa: CASSLESATGLYNSPLHF; cdr3_nt: TGTGCCAGCAGCTTGGAGTCGGCAACCGGCTTATATAATTCACCCCTCCACTTT
j_call: TRBJ1-6; v_call: TRBV2; clone_size: once; d_call: TRBD1; cdr3_aa: CASSSGTGPGGPLHF; cdr3_nt: TGTGCCAGCAGCTCCGGGACAGGCCCTGGAGGTCCCCTCCACTTT
j_call: TRBJ2-1; v_call: TRBV29-1; clone_size: .; d_call: .; cdr3_aa: CSVVPIDEQFF; cdr3_nt: TGCAGCGTTGTTCCTATCGATGAGCAGTTCTTC
j_call: TRBJ2-1; v_call: TRBV4-2; clone_size: .; d_call: TRBD2; cdr3_aa: CASSQEASGAPEQFF; cdr3_nt: TGTGCCAGCAGCCAAGAGGCTAGCGGGGCCCCGGAGCAGTTCTTC
j_call: TRBJ1-6; v_call: TRBV3-1/TRBV3-2; clone_size: .; d_call: TRBD1; cdr3_aa: CASSQEARQGYSPIHF; cdr3_nt: TGTGCCAGCAGCCAAGAAGCGAGACAGGGTTATTCACCCATCCACTTT
j_call: TRBJ1-1; v_call: TRBV18; clone_size: .; d_call: TRBD1; cdr3_aa: CASSRDRGWSEAFF; cdr3_nt: TGTGCCAGCTCTCGCGACAGGGGCTGGAGTGAAGCTTTCTTT
j_call: TRBJ1-1; v_call: TRBV5-6; clone_size: few; d_call: .; cdr3_aa: CASRTAGNTEAFF; cdr3_nt: TGTGCCAGCAGAACAGCTGGGAACACTGAAGCTTTCTTT
j_call: TRBJ1-1; v_call: TRBV27; clone_size: .; d_call: .; cdr3_aa: CASSITRVGTEAFF; cdr3_nt: TGTGCCAGTAGCATAACCAGGGTGGGGACTGAAGCTTTCTTT
j_call: TRBJ1-5; v_call: TRBV4-3; clone_size: .; d_call: .; cdr3_aa: CASRLSNAGNQPQHF; cdr3_nt: TGCGCCAGCAGACTTTCAAACGCGGGGAATCAGCCCCAGCATTTT
j_call: TRBJ2-1; v_call: TRBV6-2/TRBV6-3; clone_size: .; d_call: TRBD2; cdr3_aa: CASSRLSSGTLNEQFF; cdr3_nt: TGTGCCAGCAGTCGTCTTTCTAGCGGGACGTTGAATGAGCAGTTCTTC
j_call: TRBJ2-3; v_call: TRBV19; clone_size: few; d_call: TRBD2; cdr3_aa: CASSSSGTSTTDTQYF; cdr3_nt: TGTGCCAGTAGTTCCTCCGGGACTAGCACCACAGATACGCAGTATTTT
j_call: TRBJ2-7; v_call: TRBV28; clone_size: .; d_call: .; cdr3_aa: CASSSTVGVGGEQYF; cdr3_nt: TGTGCCAGCAGTTCCACCGTAGGTGTTGGAGGCGAGCAGTACTTC
j_call: TRBJ1-1; v_call: TRBV7-8; clone_size: .; d_call: .; cdr3_aa: CASSSYRVPKANQAEAFF; cdr3_nt: TGTGCCAGCAGCAGTTACAGGGTCCCAAAGGCGAATCAGGCTGAAGCTTTCTTT
j_call: TRBJ1-4; v_call: TRBV11-2; clone_size: once; d_call: TRBD1; cdr3_aa: CASSFNRQGEKLFF; cdr3_nt: TGTGCCAGCAGCTTTAATAGACAGGGAGAAAAACTGTTTTTT
j_call: TRBJ2-4; v_call: TRBV5-4; clone_size: .; d_call: TRBD1; cdr3_aa: CASSRDPTGSDSIQYF; cdr3_nt: TGTGCCAGCAGCCGTGATCCGACAGGGAGTGATAGCATTCAGTACTTC
j_call: TRBJ2-2; v_call: TRBV19; clone_size: few; d_call: TRBD2; cdr3_aa: CASSKRGRANTGELFF; cdr3_nt: TGTGCCAGTAGTAAGCGCGGGAGGGCCAACACCGGGGAGCTGTTTTTT
j_call: TRBJ1-5; v_call: TRBV30; clone_size: .; d_call: .; cdr3_aa: CAWSVDTGAQPQHF; cdr3_nt: TGTGCCTGGAGCGTGGACACGGGAGCGCAGCCCCAGCATTTT
j_call: TRBJ2-1; v_call: TRBV5-1; clone_size: .; d_call: TRBD2; cdr3_aa: CASSLALAGWEQFF; cdr3_nt: TGCGCCAGCAGCTTGGCTCTAGCGGGATGGGAGCAGTTCTTC
j_call: TRBJ2-3; v_call: TRBV11-3; clone_size: .; d_call: TRBD2; cdr3_aa: CASSHESSSGMSPYTQYF; cdr3_nt: TGTGCCAGCAGCCATGAGTCCTCTAGCGGGATGTCCCCATATACGCAGTATTTT
j_call: TRBJ2-7; v_call: TRBV27; clone_size: .; d_call: .; cdr3_aa: CASSLSGTELSYEQYF; cdr3_nt: TGTGCCAGCAGTTTATCGGGTACAGAACTTTCCTACGAGCAGTACTTC
j_call: TRBJ1-1; v_call: TRBV5-5; clone_size: once; d_call: .; cdr3_aa: CASIIGGHPNTEAFF; cdr3_nt: TGTGCCAGCATTATTGGGGGACATCCGAACACTGAAGCTTTCTTT
j_call: TRBJ1-3; v_call: TRBV5-1; clone_size: .; d_call: TRBD1; cdr3_aa: CASSQRTGGSGNTIYF; cdr3_nt: TGCGCCAGCAGCCAAAGAACAGGGGGCTCTGGAAACACCATATATTTT
j_call: TRBJ1-1; v_call: TRBV24-1; clone_size: .; d_call: .; cdr3_aa: CATGGIRYNPEAFF; cdr3_nt: TGTGCCACCGGGGGGATCAGGTATAACCCTGAAGCTTTCTTT
j_call: TRBJ1-3; v_call: TRBV5-5; clone_size: .; d_call: TRBD1; cdr3_aa: CASSWGQGNSGNTIYF; cdr3_nt: TGTGCCAGCAGCTGGGGACAGGGGAACTCTGGAAACACCATATATTTT
j_call: TRBJ1-5; v_call: TRBV4-1; clone_size: .; d_call: .; cdr3_aa: CASSQELHQRQPQHF; cdr3_nt: TGCGCCAGCAGCCAAGAGCTGCATCAGCGGCAGCCCCAGCATTTT